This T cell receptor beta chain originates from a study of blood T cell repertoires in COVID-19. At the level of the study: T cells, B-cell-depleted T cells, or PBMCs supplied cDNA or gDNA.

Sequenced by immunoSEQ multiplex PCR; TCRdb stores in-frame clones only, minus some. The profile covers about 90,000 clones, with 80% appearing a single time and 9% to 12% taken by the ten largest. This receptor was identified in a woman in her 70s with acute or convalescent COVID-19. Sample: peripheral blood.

CDR3 region: CSVGTGNDNQPQHF. In DNA, the CDR3 is TGCAGCGTTGGGACAGGGAATGACAATCAGCCCCAGCATTTT. The chain recombines TRBV29-1 with TRBJ1-5; 8 positions agree with TRBD1. After removal of 4 bases from V and 3 bases from J, the junction contained 5 bases not matched to a gene. In germline, CDR1 is SQVTM, CDR2 ANQGSEA. CDR3 length: 14 residues.